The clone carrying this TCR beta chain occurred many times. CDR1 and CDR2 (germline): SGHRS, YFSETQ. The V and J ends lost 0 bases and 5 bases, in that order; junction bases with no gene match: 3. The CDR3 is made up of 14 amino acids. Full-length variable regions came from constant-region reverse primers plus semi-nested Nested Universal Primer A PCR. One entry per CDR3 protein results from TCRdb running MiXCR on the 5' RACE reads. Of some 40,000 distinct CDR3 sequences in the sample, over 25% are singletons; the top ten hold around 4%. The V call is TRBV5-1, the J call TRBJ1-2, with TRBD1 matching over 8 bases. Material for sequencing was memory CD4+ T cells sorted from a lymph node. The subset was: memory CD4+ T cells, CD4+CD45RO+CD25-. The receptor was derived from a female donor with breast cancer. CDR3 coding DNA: TGCGCCAGCAGCTTGGTGGACAGGGAGTATGGCTACACCTTC. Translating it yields CASSLVDREYGYTF.